Presented here are 5 T cell receptor beta chains from one specimen sequenced in a study of blood T cells in healthy people across ages. It was with a sample-barcoded 5' primer and a J-beta primer mix that a second PCR of roughly 6 to 12 cycles was run. TCRdb independently ran MiXCR on the 5' RACE reads; one entry per CDR3 protein. The sample has around 1,000,000 distinct CDR3 sequences, approximately 25% seen once; the top ten hold about 0.72%. The same data also went into a second study, on T cells of mothers and their children.

The sequenced sample consisted of blood. The receptors shown here come from a girl aged 2 to 10 in good health.

This chain uses TRBV20-1 with TRBJ2-2; possibly TRBD1 for D (5 bases). Germline CDR1 DFQATT, CDR2 SNEGSKA (reference sequence). The length of the CDR3 is 12 residues. V lost 5 bases, J lost 8 bases, and 12 bases lay in between. DNA for the CDR3: TGCAGTGCTGACCGGGCAGGGGGGGAGCTGTTTTTT. Translated, it gives CSADRAGGELFF.

This chain joins TRBV2 and TRBJ2-5, with D maybe TRBD2 (6 bases). The CDR3 totals 14 residues. Between the trimmed V and J ends, which lost 8 bases and 0 bases, there was a span of 13 bases. Germline CDR1 and CDR2: SNHLY and FYNNEI. The CDR3 region is CASHREQYQETQYF. DNA for the CDR3: TGTGCCAGCCACCGGGAGCAATACCAAGAGACCCAGTACTTC.

This rearrangement joins TRBV15 to TRBJ1-4, with D unresolved. V was trimmed by 0 bases and J by 5 bases, leaving 10 bases between them. This CDR3 has 15 residues. Germline V gives CDR1 LNHNV, CDR2 YYDKDF (reference sequence). CDR3 DNA: TGTGCCACCAGCAGAGAACTCCTTACCAATGAAAAACTGTTTTTT. Amino acids: CATSRELLTNEKLFF. Full variable domain (missing parts from reference TRBV15 and TRBJ1-4): DAMVIQNPRYQVTQFGKPVTLSCSQTLNHNVMYWYQQKSSQAPKLLFHYYDKDFNNEADTPDNFQSRRPNTSFCFLDIRSPGLGDTAMYLCATSRELLTNEKLFFGSGTQLSVL.

This clonotype turned up a few times. The gene calls are TRBV12-3 or TRBV12-4 and TRBJ2-1, with D perhaps TRBD2 (6 bases). The CDR3 extends over 14 amino acids. Trimming removed 3 bases at V and 3 bases at J, with 9 bases between. CDR3 region: CASSLEGYYNEQFF. DNA for the CDR3: TGTGCCAGCAGTTTGGAGGGTTACTACAATGAGCAGTTCTTC.

The V call is TRBV29-1, the J call TRBJ2-1; D unresolved. This CDR3 has 14 residues. V dropped 3 bases and J dropped 0 bases, with 9 bases sitting between them. Germline-derived CDR1 and CDR2 are SQVTM and ANQGSEA. As DNA, the CDR3 is TGCAGCGTTGAGGCCACCTTCTCCTACAATGAGCAGTTCTTC. It is translated as CSVEATFSYNEQFF.